Listed here is a single T cell receptor (beta chain). Which antigen it targets is not known. No much larger clone is present one base from it, and per-base qualities are unavailable. The library was built by means of the immunoSEQ multiplex PCR assay. TCRdb provides this immuneACCESS table in a form limited to in-frame rearrangements. Some clones are lacking; in checked studies, under half of them reflect an unresolved V gene, and why the rest are absent is not known. Within this sample are 500,000 to 550,000 clones, with around 78% of them counted one time only. The ten largest clonotypes hold more than 0.01% of the sample. The data were taken from a study of shared T cell receptors in the human thymus (dated by TCRdb to the early 2020s). Notes on the research overall: The study examined how self-reactive, shared T-cell receptor alpha chains are generated in the human thymus.

Deletion took 1 base off V and 0 bases off J, with a span of 15 bases between the germline ends. According to the germline V gene (reference sequence), CDR1 reads LNHNV and CDR2 reads YYDKDF. CDR3 length: 17 amino acids, cysteine to phenylalanine. This entry keeps only the CDR3 DNA: 51 bases, framed from base 1. These data were also filed under a second study, of human thymus T cells. As the second publication notes: The donors were immunologically healthy infants in Finland who had open corrective cardiac surgery for congenital heart defects. Thymus tissue was collected as surgical resects that were removed during corrective cardiac surgery. Biased V and J gene segment usage appeared to be present in both thymic and peripheral blood repertoires. Highly overlapping thymic TCR repertoires among unrelated individuals were reported in the related research. The study used 7 to 9 infant thymus samples plus four related peripheral blood samples to characterize TCR alpha and beta repertoires. The infant donors were about 7 to 250 days old, and the cohort included six or seven males and a couple of females. Thymocytes were released mechanically from tissue and stored at -70 °C as pellets of roughly 8.5-32 million cells. A QIAsymphony instrument was used to extract genomic DNA from frozen cell pellets. TCRB and TCRAD loci were amplified from a standardized quantity of quality-controlled genomic DNA using the immunoSEQ multiplex PCR assay. The amplicons covered the V(D)J region and were long enough to include the CDR3 and to identify the V and J genes. The commercial immunoSEQ service was used to sequence amplicons on an Illumina platform. Corrections for primer bias and sequencing errors followed previously described methods, while TCRAD and TCRB definitions were based on the IMGT database. Repertoires were analysed with immunoSEQ Analyzer 3.0 and VDJTools, covering basic statistics, V/J segment usage, diversity estimates, rarefaction and pairwise overlap. Diversity was estimated with Chao1, ChaoE, Efron-Thisted, Shannon and inverse Simpson indices, and also on datasets down-sampled to the smallest sample. Repertoire overlap was assessed by strict matching of CDR3 nucleotide sequence, V gene and J gene, and clustering was done by Jaccard-based multidimensional scaling. On average, roughly 800,000 unique TCRB clonotypes were obtained from thymus samples, compared with some 84,000 from blood samples.

The sequenced sample was thymocytes. The rearranged segments are TRBV15 and TRBJ1-1, with the D gene not confidently named. The TCR sequence derives from a boy under two years old with a congenital heart defect. Donor details come from another sample of the same person, matched by shared clones. CDR3 sequence: CATSRVARGGMNTEAFF. At the DNA level, the sequence is TGTGCCACCAGCAGAGTGGCCCGGGGTGGAATGAACACTGAAGCTTTCTTT.